Below, 25 T cell receptor beta chains from the same sample are listed, as sequenced in a study of cytomegalovirus exposure and HLA in healthy donors. The PCR employed 60 Vbeta primers together with 13 Jbeta primers. Some clones are missing from TCRdb's copy, which holds only in-frame ones; the method was immunoSEQ multiplex PCR. Here the sample spans fewer than 140,000 clones, roughly 70% being singletons. The sequencing input was PBMCs. These receptors came from a male donor in good health and CMV-seropositive.

This chain connects TRBV9 to TRBJ1-1, with D possibly TRBD1 on 5 matching bases. V dropped 4 bases and J dropped 6 bases, with 7 bases sitting between them. The CDR3 is 11 amino acids. From germline, CDR1 is SGDLS and CDR2 YYNGEE. CDR3 nucleotide sequence: TGTGCCAGCAGCCGGGGGGCTGAAGCTTTCTTT. This gives the protein CASSRGAEAFF.

This clone was counted a single time. The chain employs TRBV2 and TRBJ2-7; maybe TRBD2 (6 bases). This CDR3 has 14 residues. V gave up 6 bases and J gave up 2 bases, with 14 bases separating them. CDR1 is SNHLY and CDR2 is FYNNEI in the germline V gene. The CDR3 sequence is CASRARDVTYEQYF. The CDR3 nucleotides are TGTGCCAGCAGGGCGCGGGACGTCACCTACGAGCAGTACTTC.

A single count supports this clone. The chain joins TRBV5-1 to TRBJ2-5, with TRBD2 identical over 9 bases. The CDR3 is made up of 16 amino acids. From germline, CDR1 is SGHRS and CDR2 YFSETQ. V lost 4 bases to trimming and J lost 5 bases; unmatched junction nucleotides: 12. For the CDR3, the DNA is TGCGCCAGCAGCCCCCTGGCGGGGGGGCCCCCCGAGACCCAGTACTTC. Its translation: CASSPLAGGPPETQYF.

Only a few counts were recorded for this clone. This chain links TRBV1 with TRBJ2-1; TRBD2, the table's D call, was not compared with the DNA. TRBV1 is noted as a pseudogene. The length of the CDR3 is 16 residues. DNA of the CDR3: TGCACCAGCAGCCAAAGACTAGCGGGAGCCTACAATGAGCAGTTCTTC. Translating it yields CTSSQRLAGAYNEQFF.

This clone turned up a few times. The V and J genes are TRBV5-1 and TRBJ1-2; no reliable D call. CDR1 and CDR2 from the germline V gene are SGHRS and YFSETQ. This CDR3 is 13 amino acids long. V gave up 4 bases and J gave up 1 base, with 8 bases separating them. CDR3 coding DNA: TGCGCCAGCAGCGTCAACTATAACTATGGCTACACCTTC. This gives the protein CASSVNYNYGYTF.

This clone was seen a handful of times. Here the CDR3 reads CASSYGAPLYEQYF. The CDR3, as DNA: TGTGCCAGCAGTTACGGGGCCCCTTTATACGAGCAGTACTTC. The V gene is TRBV6-5, the J gene TRBJ2-7; D may be TRBD1 (5 bases). The CDR3 runs 14 residues. The V end lost 2 bases, the J end lost 4 bases, and 12 bases lay between the germline ends. Germline CDR1 and CDR2: MNHEY and SVGAGI.

The count of this clone is one. The chain is built from TRBV7-8 and TRBJ1-2, with D perhaps matching TRBD1 (5 bases). Per the germline V gene, CDR1 is SGHVS and CDR2 is FQNEAQ. V was pared by 5 bases and J by 7 bases, with 14 bases between. The CDR3 contains 13 residues. This CDR3 is CASSPSGAAGYTF. CDR3 nucleotide sequence: TGTGCCAGCAGCCCGAGCGGGGCGGCTGGCTACACCTTC.

The chain links TRBV30 to TRBJ2-7, with a possible D match to TRBD1 (5 bases). Trimming pared 8 bases from V and 1 base from J, leaving 15 bases between. In germline, CDR1 is GTSNPN, CDR2 SVGIG (reference sequence). The CDR3 consists of 13 residues. The CDR3 DNA follows: TGTGCCGCGGACACGAGAGTTTCCTACGAGCAGTACTTC. As protein: CAADTRVSYEQYF.

This clone was seen once. The chain is built from TRBV4-3 and TRBJ2-5; 7 bases fit TRBD2. The CDR3 spans 17 residues. Germline CDR1 and CDR2: LGHNA and YSLEER. V dropped 0 bases and J dropped 0; count of bases not matched to a gene: 7. The CDR3 region is CASSQDTFLADQETQYF. CDR3 DNA sequence: TGCGCCAGCAGCCAAGATACTTTCCTAGCGGACCAAGAGACCCAGTACTTC.

The chain joins TRBV30 to TRBJ2-7; TRBD2 might be the D (6 bases). Germline assignment: CDR1 GTSNPN and CDR2 SVGIG (reference sequence). The V gene lost 2 bases and the J gene lost 1 base, with 9 bases spanning the gap. The CDR3 runs to 13 residues. The CDR3 nucleotides are TGTGCCTGGAGTCAGGCGGGGTCCTACGAGCAGTACTTC. It specifies CAWSQAGSYEQYF.

The chain has TRBV19 and TRBJ1-1; D is unresolved. V lost 7 bases, J lost 0 bases, and 15 bases lay in between. This CDR3 comprises 15 residues. In germline, CDR1 is LNHDA, CDR2 SQIVND (reference sequence). The chain's CDR3 is CASTPTVLVNTEAFF. The CDR3 region has the DNA TGTGCCAGTACCCCAACAGTTTTGGTGAACACTGAAGCTTTCTTT. The full variable domain, in which reference TRBV19 and TRBJ1-1 provide the parts outside the CDR3, is DGGITQSPKYLFRKEGQNVTLSCEQNLNHDAMYWYRQDPGQGLRLIYYSQIVNDFQKGDIAEGYSVSREKKESFPLTVTSAQKNPTAFYLCASTPTVLVNTEAFFGQGTRLTVV.

The chain joins TRBV4-1 to TRBJ2-3, with a possible D match to TRBD2 (6 bases). Germline CDR1 is MGHRA and CDR2 is YSYEKL. V lost 4 bases to trimming and J lost 4 bases, with 21 bases between them. The CDR3 loop spans 17 amino acids. The CDR3 loop is CASSPGSQVKGSDTQYF. The CDR3 DNA sequence: TGCGCCAGCAGCCCCGGGAGCCAAGTTAAGGGTTCAGATACGCAGTATTTT.

This chain connects TRBV5-6 to TRBJ2-1, with D maybe TRBD2 (5 bases). V lost 0 bases and J lost 7, with 14 bases in between. The CDR3 runs to 15 residues. Germline V CDR1 and CDR2: SGHDT, YYEEEE. The CDR3 region has the DNA TGTGCCAGCAGCTTGGATTATGTGAGCGGAAATGAGCAGTTCTTC. Its translation: CASSLDYVSGNEQFF.

In DNA, the CDR3 is TGTGCCAGCAGCCAAGAAGGGGGCAGGGTAGAGGGGCCCCAGCATTTT. This codes for CASSQEGGRVEGPQHF. This rearrangement joins TRBV4-2 to TRBJ1-5; TRBD1 matches 7 bases. The CDR3 covers 16 residues. Germline values: CDR1 LGHNA, CDR2 YNFKEQ. V lost 0 bases, J lost 9 bases, and 11 bases stayed unmatched.

This sequence joins TRBV5-1 and TRBJ1-3; D might be TRBD1 (5 bases). Looked up from germline, CDR1 is SGHRS and CDR2 is YFSETQ. This CDR3 comprises 15 residues. The V gene lost 1 base and the J gene lost 0 bases, with 8 bases spanning the gap. CDR3 bases: TGCGCCAGCAGCTTGACAGGTGTCTCTGGAAACACCATATATTTT. It translates to CASSLTGVSGNTIYF.

This clone was seen a handful of times. Its ends do not fully match the called genes, so a read error is possible. The chain employs TRBV5-4 and TRBJ1-2; D is uncertain. Germline values: CDR1 SGHNT, CDR2 YYREEE (reference sequence). This CDR3 is built from 13 residues. The CDR3 bases are TGTGCCAGCAGCTTGGACAAAAACTATGGCTACCCCTTC. Amino acid sequence: CASSLDKNYGYPF.

This clone was seen only once. This chain connects TRBV28 to TRBJ2-4; no clear D. This CDR3 comprises 14 residues. The V and J ends lost 1 base and 3 bases respectively, with 7 bases between them. Germline CDR1 MDHEN, CDR2 SYDVKM. CDR3: CASSLSRLKNIQYF. The CDR3 bases are TGTGCCAGCAGTTTATCCAGGCTCAAAAACATTCAGTACTTC.

The chain carries TRBV28 and TRBJ1-2, with a tentative D call TRBD1 (5 bases). CDR3 length: 14 residues. Germline V gene data show CDR1 as MDHEN and CDR2 as SYDVKM. The germline V and J ends were trimmed by 2 bases and 0 bases, with 7 bases remaining between them. CDR3 region: CASSLTGSNYGYTF. For the CDR3, the DNA is TGTGCCAGCAGTTTAACAGGCTCTAACTATGGCTACACCTTC.

This rearrangement joins TRBV23-1 to TRBJ1-1; TRBD1 is a possible D gene (5 bases). TRBV23-1 carries the ORF label, with uncertain function. This CDR3 spans 15 amino acids. V lost 4 bases and J 6 bases, leaving 18 bases between the germline ends. CDR3 residues: CASSPTGGASSEAFF. For the CDR3, the DNA is TGCGCCAGCAGTCCGACGGGCGGGGCCAGCTCTGAAGCTTTCTTT.

This chain connects TRBV4-3 to TRBJ2-7; TRBD2 might be the D (5 bases). This CDR3 has 15 residues. Germline-derived CDR1 and CDR2 are LGHNA and YSLEER. The V and J ends lost 0 bases and 2 bases respectively, with 11 bases between them. The CDR3 nucleotides read TGCGCCAGCAGCCAAGACGATCGAGGGACCTACGAGCAGTACTTC. Translated, it gives CASSQDDRGTYEQYF.

V is TRBV6-1 and J is TRBJ1-2, with D tentatively TRBD1 (5 bases). CDR3 length: 13 residues. Germline CDR1 is MNHNS and CDR2 is SASEGT. V lost 4 bases to trimming and J lost 1 base, with 7 bases between them. The CDR3, as DNA: TGTGCCAGCAGTGCTGACAGTAACTATGGCTACACCTTC. It yields the protein CASSADSNYGYTF.

The rearrangement links TRBV7-2 to TRBJ2-1; 7 bases agree with TRBD1. The length of the CDR3 is 15 residues. In germline, CDR1 is SGHTA, CDR2 FQGNSA. J gave up 0 bases and V 4 bases, and 3 bases lay outside the gene matches. CDR3 region: CASSSHRGSYNEQFF. The CDR3 bases are TGTGCCAGCAGCTCCCACAGGGGCTCCTACAATGAGCAGTTCTTC.

This clone was observed a few times. The CDR3: CASSRGGDEQYF. The CDR3 nucleotides are TGTGCCAGCAGTCGTGGGGGCGACGAGCAGTACTTC. The chain couples TRBV11-3 to TRBJ2-7; perhaps TRBD1 as D (6 bases). V lost 6 bases and J 5 bases, leaving 11 bases between the germline ends. The CDR3 is 12 amino acids. CDR1 SGHNT and CDR2 YENEEA come from the germline V gene.

The chain couples TRBV29-1 to TRBJ1-1; TRBD1 might be the D (5 bases). V was trimmed by 3 bases and J by 0 bases, leaving 11 bases between them. There are 14 residues in the CDR3. CDR1 and CDR2 (germline): SQVTM, ANQGSEA. The CDR3 is CSVEGQRMNTEAFF. The CDR3 DNA follows: TGCAGCGTTGAGGGGCAGAGAATGAACACTGAAGCTTTCTTT.

The genes are TRBV2 and TRBJ1-4, with a weak D call TRBD1 (6 bases). The V end lost 7 bases, the J end lost 1 base, and 10 bases lay between the germline ends. The CDR3 consists of 14 residues. Germline CDR1 and CDR2: SNHLY and FYNNEI. As DNA, the CDR3 is TGTGCCAGCAATGGACAGAGAACTAATGAAAAACTGTTTTTT. Amino acid sequence: CASNGQRTNEKLFF. Supplemented by reference TRBV2 and TRBJ1-4, the full variable domain reads EPEVTQTPSHQVTQMGQEVILRCVPISNHLYFYWYRQILGQKVEFLVSFYNNEISEKSEIFDDQFSVERPDGSNFTLKIRSTKLEDSAMYFCASNGQRTNEKLFFGSGTQLSVL.